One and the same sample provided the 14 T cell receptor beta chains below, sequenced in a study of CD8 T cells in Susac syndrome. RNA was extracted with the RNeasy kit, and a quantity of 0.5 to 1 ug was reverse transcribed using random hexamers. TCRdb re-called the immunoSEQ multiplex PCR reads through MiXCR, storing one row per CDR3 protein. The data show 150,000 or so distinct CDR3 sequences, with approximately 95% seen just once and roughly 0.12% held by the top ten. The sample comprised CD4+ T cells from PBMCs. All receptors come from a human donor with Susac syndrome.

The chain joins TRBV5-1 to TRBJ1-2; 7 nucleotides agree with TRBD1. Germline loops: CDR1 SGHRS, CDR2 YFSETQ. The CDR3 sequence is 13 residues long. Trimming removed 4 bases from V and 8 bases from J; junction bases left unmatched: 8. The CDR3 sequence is CASSETGQGGYTF. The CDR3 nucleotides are TGCGCCAGCAGCGAGACAGGGCAGGGCGGCTACACCTTC.

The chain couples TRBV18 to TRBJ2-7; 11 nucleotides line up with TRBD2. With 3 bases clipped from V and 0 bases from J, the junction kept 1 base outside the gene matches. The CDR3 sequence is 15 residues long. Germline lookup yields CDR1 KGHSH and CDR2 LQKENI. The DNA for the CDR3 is TGTGCCAGCTCACCCACTAGCGGGAGCTCCTACGAGCAGTACTTC. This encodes CASSPTSGSSYEQYF. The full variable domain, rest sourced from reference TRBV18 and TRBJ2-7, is NAGVMQNPRHLVRRRGQEARLRCSPMKGHSHVYWYRQLPEEGLKFMVYLQKENIIDESGMPKERFSAEFPKEGPSILRIQQVVRGDSAAYFCASSPTSGSSYEQYFGPGTRLTVT.

The CDR3: CAWSAGRMGETQYF. CDR3 bases: TGTGCCTGGAGTGCCGGGCGGATGGGGGAGACCCAGTACTTC. V gene TRBV30 combines with J gene TRBJ2-5; D gene ambiguous. CDR1 is GTSNPN and CDR2 is SVGIG in the germline V gene (reference sequence). Trimming took 1 base from V and 5 from J, leaving 14 bases between them. The CDR3 has 14 amino acids.

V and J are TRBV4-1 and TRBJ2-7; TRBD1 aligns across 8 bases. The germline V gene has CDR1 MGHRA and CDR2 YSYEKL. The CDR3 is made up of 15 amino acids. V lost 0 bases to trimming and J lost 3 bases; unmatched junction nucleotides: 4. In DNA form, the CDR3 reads TGCGCCAGCAGCCAAGAAGGGACAGGACTCTACGAGCAGTACTTC. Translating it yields CASSQEGTGLYEQYF.

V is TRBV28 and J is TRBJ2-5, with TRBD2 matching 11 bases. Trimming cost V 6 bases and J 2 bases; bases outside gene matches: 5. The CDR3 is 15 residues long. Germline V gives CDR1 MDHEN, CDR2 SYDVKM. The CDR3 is CASRVGTSGQETQYF. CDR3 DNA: TGTGCCAGCAGGGTCGGGACTAGCGGACAAGAGACCCAGTACTTC.

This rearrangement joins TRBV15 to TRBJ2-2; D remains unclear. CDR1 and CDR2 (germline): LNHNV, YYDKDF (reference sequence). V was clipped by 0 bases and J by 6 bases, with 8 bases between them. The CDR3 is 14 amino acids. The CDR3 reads CATSRDRISGELFF. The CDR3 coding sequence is TGTGCCACCAGCAGAGATAGGATATCCGGGGAGCTGTTTTTT.

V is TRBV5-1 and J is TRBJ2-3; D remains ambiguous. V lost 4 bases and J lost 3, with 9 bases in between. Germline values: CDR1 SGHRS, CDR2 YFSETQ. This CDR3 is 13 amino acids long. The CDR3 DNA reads TGCGCCAGCAGCCCCCTAGAAACAGATACGCAGTATTTT. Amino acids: CASSPLETDTQYF.

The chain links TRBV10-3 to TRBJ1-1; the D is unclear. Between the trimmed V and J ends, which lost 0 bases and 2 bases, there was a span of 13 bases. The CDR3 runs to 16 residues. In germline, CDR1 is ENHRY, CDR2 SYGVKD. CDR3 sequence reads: CAISESESDSNTEAFF. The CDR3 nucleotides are TGTGCCATCAGTGAGTCGGAGTCAGATTCTAACACTGAAGCTTTCTTT.

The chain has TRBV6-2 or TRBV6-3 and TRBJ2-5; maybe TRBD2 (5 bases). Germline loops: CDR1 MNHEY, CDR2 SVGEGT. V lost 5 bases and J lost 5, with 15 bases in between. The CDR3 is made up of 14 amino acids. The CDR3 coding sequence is TGTGCCAGCAGTCACGGGGTAGTAGGCGAGACCCAGTACTTC. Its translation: CASSHGVVGETQYF.

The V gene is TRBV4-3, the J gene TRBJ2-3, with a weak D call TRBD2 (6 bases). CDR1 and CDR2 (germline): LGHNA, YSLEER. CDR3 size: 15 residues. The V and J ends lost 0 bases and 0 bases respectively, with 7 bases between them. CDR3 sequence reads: CASSQEGTSTDTQYF. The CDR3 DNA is TGCGCCAGCAGCCAAGAGGGGACTAGCACAGATACGCAGTATTTT.

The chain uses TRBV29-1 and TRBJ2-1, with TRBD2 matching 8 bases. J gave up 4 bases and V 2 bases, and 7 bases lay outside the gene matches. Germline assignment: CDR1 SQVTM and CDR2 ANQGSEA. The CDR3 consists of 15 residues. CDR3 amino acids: CSVEIASGPYNEQFF. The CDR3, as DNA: TGCAGCGTTGAAATTGCTAGCGGGCCATACAATGAGCAGTTCTTC.

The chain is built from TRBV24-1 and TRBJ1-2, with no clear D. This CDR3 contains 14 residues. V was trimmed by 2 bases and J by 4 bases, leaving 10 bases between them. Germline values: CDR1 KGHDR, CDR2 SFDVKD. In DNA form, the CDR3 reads TGTGCCACCAGTGATTCGGCAGGATCCTATGGCTACACCTTC. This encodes CATSDSAGSYGYTF.

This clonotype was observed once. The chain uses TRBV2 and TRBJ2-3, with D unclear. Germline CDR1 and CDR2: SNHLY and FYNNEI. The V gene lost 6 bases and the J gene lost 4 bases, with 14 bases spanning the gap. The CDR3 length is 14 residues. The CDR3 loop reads CASRGIPRADTQYF. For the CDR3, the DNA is TGTGCCAGCAGGGGGATCCCCCGAGCAGATACGCAGTATTTT.

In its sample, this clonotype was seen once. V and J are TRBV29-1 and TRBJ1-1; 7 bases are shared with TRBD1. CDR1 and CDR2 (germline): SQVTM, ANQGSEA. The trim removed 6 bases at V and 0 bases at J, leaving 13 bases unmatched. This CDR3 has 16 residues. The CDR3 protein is CSVNGDSPLMNTEAFF. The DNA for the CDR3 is TGCAGCGTCAACGGGGACAGTCCGCTCATGAACACTGAAGCTTTCTTT.